This TCR beta chain was sequenced in a study of neurological immune-mediated disorders. Time point: longitudinal time-point 2. After removal of 0 bases from V and 8 bases from J, the junction contained 7 bases not matched to a gene. The CDR3 loop spans 15 amino acids. CDR1 and CDR2 from the germline V gene are DFQATT and SNEGSKA (reference sequence). Synthesis of cDNA was accomplished via 5'RACE employing 10-nucleotide random UMIs. From the 5' RACE reads, TCRdb called clonotypes with MiXCR, one entry per CDR3 protein. The sample lists under 50,000 distinct CDR3 sequences, roughly 14% occurring once. At least ten counts were recorded for this clonotype.

This sequence was found in a male donor with HTLV-1-associated myelopathy (HAM/TSP). V and J are TRBV20-1 and TRBJ2-1; TRBD2 matches 10 bases. Source material: PBMCs. The CDR3 bases are TGCAGTGCTAGAGATCCAAGCGGGGGGGCCGATGAGCAGTTCTTC. It codes for CSARDPSGGADEQFF.